This passage covers 13 T cell receptor beta chains from one sample sequenced in a study of T-cell reconstitution after alpha-beta-depleted transplantation in children. Molecular barcoding with unique molecular identifiers was used for the TCRbeta library. TCRdb fed the PCR reads into MiXCR, producing one record per CDR3 protein. The top ten clones hold 0.79% of a sample with 550,000 to 800,000 distinct CDR3 sequences, about 12% of them seen once. Sequencing was performed on PBMCs, taken before TCRalphabeta/CD19-depleted stem cell transplant. The source of these receptors is a girl aged 2-15 years with congenital amegakaryocytic thrombocytopenia, due to receive a stem cell transplant.

The chain recombines TRBV6-1 with TRBJ2-1; tentatively, D is TRBD2 (5 bases). This CDR3 region has 15 residues. Looked up from germline, CDR1 is MNHNS and CDR2 is SASEGT. The ends were cut back, 6 bases at V and 2 bases at J, with 14 bases in the middle. The CDR3 loop reads CASSPPGRAYNEQFF. CDR3 DNA sequence: TGTGCCAGCAGCCCTCCTGGGCGGGCCTACAATGAGCAGTTCTTC.

The chain employs TRBV5-1 and TRBJ1-2; D gene ambiguous. This CDR3 is 15 amino acids long. The V end lost 0 bases, the J end lost 4 bases, and 13 bases lay between the germline ends. Looked up from germline, CDR1 is SGHRS and CDR2 is YFSETQ. The CDR3 region has the DNA TGCGCCAGCAGCTTGGAGGTGGGATCGGCCTATGGCTACACCTTC. Translated, it gives CASSLEVGSAYGYTF. Variable domain in full (rest from reference TRBV5-1 and TRBJ1-2): KAGVTQTPRYLIKTRGQQVTLSCSPISGHRSVSWYQQTPGQGLQFLFEYFSETQRNKGNFPGRFSGRQFSNSRSEMNVSTLELGDSALYLCASSLEVGSAYGYTFGSGTRLTVV.

This chain links TRBV20-1 with TRBJ2-4, with D possibly TRBD2 on 5 matching bases. The CDR3 is made up of 14 amino acids. Germline V gives CDR1 DFQATT, CDR2 SNEGSKA (reference sequence). The CDR3 loop reads CFASLVEAKNIQYF. The CDR3 nucleotides are TGCTTTGCTAGCCTAGTTGAGGCCAAAAACATTCAGTACTTC.

There are many counts of this clonotype. V usage is TRBV5-1 and J usage is TRBJ2-1; TRBD1 might be the D (6 bases). The CDR3 sequence is 16 residues long. The germline gives CDR1 SGHRS, CDR2 YFSETQ. Trimming shortened V by 3 bases and J by 0 bases, and 13 bases separated the two germline ends. CDR3 coding DNA: TGCGCCAGCAGCTCAAACCGGGACAACTCCTACAATGAGCAGTTCTTC. Translated: CASSSNRDNSYNEQFF.

At least ten counts were recorded for this clonotype. The chain combines TRBV12-3 or TRBV12-4 with TRBJ1-2; D uncertain. CDR3 length: 14 residues. Trimming removed 7 bases at V and 5 bases at J, with 17 bases between. In DNA form, the CDR3 reads TGTGCCAGCACCGGGAGCAGGCTAAATTATGGCTACACCTTC. It is translated as CASTGSRLNYGYTF.

The V and J genes are TRBV11-2 and TRBJ2-5; weak D call: TRBD2 (5 bases). Germline CDR1 and CDR2: SGHAT and FQNNGV. The CDR3 consists of 21 residues. The germline V and J ends were trimmed by 7 bases and 0 bases, with 33 bases remaining between them. The CDR3 DNA sequence: TGTGCCAGCACCAGACTTCACTGGGAGTCTACAAAAGGGCATTACCAAGAGACCCAGTACTTC. Translating gives CASTRLHWESTKGHYQETQYF.

This clonotype was seen ten or more times. The chain recombines TRBV20-1 with TRBJ2-1; D might be TRBD2 (6 bases). This CDR3 is built from 15 residues. Deletions cut 5 bases from V and 7 bases from J, with 21 bases between. From germline, CDR1 is DFQATT and CDR2 SNEGSKA (reference sequence). The CDR3 bases are TGCAGTGCTGTAGCGGACGCAAGGGTGGGGAATGAGCAGTTCTTC. Protein product: CSAVADARVGNEQFF.

This clonotype was seen ten or more times. This chain links TRBV5-1 with TRBJ2-7, with D perhaps TRBD1 (6 bases). V was pared by 1 base and J by 12 bases, with 20 bases between. CDR3 size: 14 residues. CDR1 is SGHRS, CDR2 YFSETQ, per germline. CDR3 amino acids: CASSLLDRSPARYF. The CDR3 DNA follows: TGCGCCAGCAGCTTGCTGGACAGATCACCCGCGCGGTACTTC.

This clonotype showed up just a few times. This chain uses TRBV6-5 with TRBJ2-1; 12 bases align to TRBD2. V trimming: 2 bases; J trimming: 8 bases; junction bases outside the gene matches: 4. The CDR3 runs 15 residues. The germline CDR1 and CDR2 sequences are MNHEY and SVGAGI. CDR3 coding DNA: TGTGCCAGCAGTTACCTAGCGGGAGGGCGATATGAGCAGTTCTTC. Protein product: CASSYLAGGRYEQFF.

This clonotype was counted only a few times. The V gene is TRBV5-1, the J gene TRBJ2-1; TRBD2 might be the D (5 bases). V was clipped by 0 bases and J by 2 bases, with 9 bases between them. The CDR3 runs 15 residues. Germline V gene sequence: CDR1 SGHRS, CDR2 YFSETQ. The DNA of the CDR3 is TGCGCCAGCAGCTTGGTGGGAGACGCCTACAATGAGCAGTTCTTC. It yields the protein CASSLVGDAYNEQFF.

For the CDR3, the DNA is TGTGCCAGCAGCTTAGCGGGACAGCGGGCCTCCTACAATGAGCAGTTCTTC. Translated, it gives CASSLAGQRASYNEQFF. J is TRBJ2-1 and V is TRBV7-2, with a weak D call TRBD1 (7 bases). The germline V gene encodes CDR1 SGHTA and CDR2 FQGNSA. This CDR3 has 17 residues. Trimming stripped 0 bases from V and 0 bases from J, with 12 bases between.

This clonotype was seen ten or more times. The rearrangement uses TRBV29-1 and TRBJ2-1, with D unresolved. Germline assignment: CDR1 SQVTM and CDR2 ANQGSEA. The CDR3 extends over 12 amino acids. The germline V and J ends were trimmed by 3 bases and 4 bases, with 7 bases remaining between them. In DNA form, the CDR3 reads TGCAGCGTTGATCACCAGTACAATGAGCAGTTCTTC. This sequence encodes CSVDHQYNEQFF.

There are many counts of this clonotype. The rearrangement links TRBV20-1 to TRBJ2-7; 7 bases line up with TRBD1. V shed 4 bases and J 3 bases; nucleotides not matched to a gene: 6. The CDR3 length is 13 residues. Germline V gene sequence: CDR1 DFQATT, CDR2 SNEGSKA (reference sequence). The CDR3 DNA reads TGCAGTGCTACCAACGACAGGGTCTACGAGCAGTACTTC. This gives the protein CSATNDRVYEQYF.